The clone carrying this TCR beta chain has a handful of counts. Its antigen remains unknown. The data were obtained in a study of post-analysis software for immune sequencing data. Study-level points and caveats: Under the F measure, samples that were prepared in one batch clustered strongly together. Comparison with controls showed significantly lower normalized Chao1 diversity in multiple sclerosis patients.

The TCR beta cDNA libraries carried unique molecular identifiers. Between roughly 1 and 10 million T cells gave rise to some 450,000 cDNA molecules. TCRdb re-analysed the PCR reads in MiXCR, keeping a single row per CDR3 protein. Among roughly 570,000 distinct CDR3 sequences listed, approximately 34% were seen once. The TCR originated in a girl aged 2 to 17 with multiple sclerosis. The sequencing sample was made of blood.

This chain's CDR3 is CASSSGQASYNEQFF. In nucleotides, the CDR3 is TGTGCCAGCAGCTCTGGACAGGCCTCCTACAATGAGCAGTTCTTC. The chain is built from TRBV5-8 and TRBJ2-1, with 7 bases aligning to TRBD1. This CDR3 is built from 15 residues. Germline CDR1 SGHTS, CDR2 YDEGEE. Unmatched junction bases numbered 3, after V lost 3 bases and J lost 0 bases. Full variable domain (missing parts from reference TRBV5-8 and TRBJ2-1): EAGVTQSPTHLIKTRGQQATLRCSPISGHTSVYWYQQALGLGLQFLLWYDEGEERNRGNFPPRFSGRQFPNYSSELNVNALELEDSALYLCASSSGQASYNEQFFGPGTRLTVL.